This is a list of T cell receptor beta chains from one sample in a study of Ad26.COV2.S vaccination and SARS-CoV-2 variants. Generated by immunoSEQ multiplex PCR, the TCRdb table keeps only in-frame clones and is missing some. The table has over 300,000 clones, 83% seen once. Specimen: peripheral blood, collected in a trial of Ad26.COV2.S vaccine versus placebo. These receptors were obtained from a person aged 18-65 years who received the Ad26.COV2.S COVID-19 vaccine or a placebo. Each CDR3 is given with its conserved first and last residue. D genes are given only for firm matches. Not all rows give a size; the values are once, few, many and, for expanded clones, a class.

CDR3 length | D gene | J gene | clone size | V gene | CDR3 DNA | CDR3 protein
13 | . | TRBJ2-7 | . | TRBV12-3/TRBV12-4 | TGTGCCAGCAGTTTCGGCCAGACCTACGAGCAGTACTTC | CASSFGQTYEQYF
14 | . | TRBJ2-3 | . | TRBV6-5 | TGTGCCAGCAGTTATTTCATCTCCACAGATACGCAGTATTTT | CASSYFISTDTQYF
14 | . | TRBJ1-2 | . | TRBV4-2 | TGTGCCAGCAGCCCTTCACAGGGCTACCATGGCTACACCTTC | CASSPSQGYHGYTF
14 | . | TRBJ2-1 | . | TRBV3-1/TRBV3-2 | TGTGCCAGCAGCCAATTGGGGACGGGGAGTGAGCAGTTCTTC | CASSQLGTGSEQFF
15 | TRBD1 | TRBJ1-6 | . | TRBV5-1 | TGCGCCAGCAGCTTTGGGACAGGGGCTAATTCACCCCTCCACTTT | CASSFGTGANSPLHF
16 | . | TRBJ1-4 | once | TRBV27 | TGTGCCAGCAGTTTTTCCCATTATACAACTAATGAAAAACTGTTTTTT | CASSFSHYTTNEKLFF
14 | . | TRBJ1-5 | once | TRBV28 | TGTGCCAGCAGTTTAGGTGGGGGGAATCAGCCCCAGCATTTT | CASSLGGGNQPQHF
14 | . | TRBJ1-2 | . | TRBV9 | TGTGCCAGCAGCGTCGACAGCTTATACTATGGCTACACCTTC | CASSVDSLYYGYTF
18 | TRBD2 | TRBJ2-7 | . | TRBV4-1 | TGCGCCAGCAGCCCCGGTAGGGCCCGGCAGCGGGAGGGTGGCGAGCAGTACTTC | CASSPGRARQREGGEQYF
16 | . | TRBJ2-3 | . | TRBV5-1 | TGCGCCAGCAGCTTGGACTTGTCCCCCAGCACAGATACGCAGTATTTT | CASSLDLSPSTDTQYF
14 | TRBD1 | TRBJ2-7 | . | TRBV19 | TGTGCCAGTAGTCCCCGGGACAGGTACTACGAGCAGTACTTC | CASSPRDRYYEQYF
13 | TRBD2 | TRBJ2-1 | . | TRBV7-3 | TGTGCCAGCAGCTTAATAGTAGCGGGGGAGCAGTTCTTC | CASSLIVAGEQFF
15 | TRBD2 | TRBJ2-1 | . | TRBV7-9 | TGTGCCAGCAAACTCCCTAGCGGGGTCTACAATGAGCAGTTCTTC | CASKLPSGVYNEQFF
13 | TRBD2 | TRBJ2-7 | . | TRBV27 | TGTGCCAGCAGTCTAGCGGTTTCCTACGAGCAGTACTTC | CASSLAVSYEQYF
14 | . | TRBJ2-7 | once | TRBV3-1/TRBV3-2 | TGTGCCAGCAGCCAAGGGGAATCGAGCTACGAGCAGTACTTC | CASSQGESSYEQYF
16 | TRBD2 | TRBJ2-5 | . | TRBV2 | TGTGCCAGCAGTGAAGCCCTACTAGCGGGGCTTGGAACCCAGTACTTC | CASSEALLAGLGTQYF
15 | . | TRBJ1-2 | . | TRBV4-1 | TGCGCCAGCAGCCGATTGGAAGGGGCTGCCTATGGCTACACCTTC | CASSRLEGAAYGYTF
16 | TRBD1 | TRBJ1-1 | . | TRBV2 | TGTGCCAGCAAAGTGGCCCGAGGACAGGGGGGGACTGAAGCTTTCTTT | CASKVARGQGGTEAFF
13 | . | TRBJ1-3 | few | TRBV27 | TGTGCCAGCAGTTACTACGGGAGCAACACCATATATTTT | CASSYYGSNTIYF